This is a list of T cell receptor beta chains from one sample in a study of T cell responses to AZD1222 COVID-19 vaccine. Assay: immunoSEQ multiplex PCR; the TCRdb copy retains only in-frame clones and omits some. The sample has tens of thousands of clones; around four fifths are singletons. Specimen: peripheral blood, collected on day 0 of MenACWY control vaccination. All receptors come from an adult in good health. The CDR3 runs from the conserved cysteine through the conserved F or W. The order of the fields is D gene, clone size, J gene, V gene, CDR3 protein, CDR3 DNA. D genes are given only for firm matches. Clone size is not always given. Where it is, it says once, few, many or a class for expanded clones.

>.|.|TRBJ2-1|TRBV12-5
CASGLVLVRSNNEQFF
TGTGCTAGTGGTTTGGTACTGGTGAGGAGCAACAATGAGCAGTTCTTC
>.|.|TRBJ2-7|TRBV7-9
CASSRTGRSYEQYF
TGTGCCAGCAGCCGTACGGGACGCAGCTACGAGCAGTACTTC
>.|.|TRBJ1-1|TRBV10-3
CAISEGTANTEAFF
TGTGCCATCAGTGAAGGGACTGCCAATACTGAAGCTTTCTTT
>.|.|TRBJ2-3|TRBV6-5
CASNLQGSTDTQYF
TGTGCCAGTAACTTACAGGGCAGCACAGATACGCAGTATTTT
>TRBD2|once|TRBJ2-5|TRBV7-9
CASSTQIAGGAKETQYF
TGTGCCAGCAGCACTCAGATCGCGGGGGGTGCAAAAGAGACCCAGTACTTC
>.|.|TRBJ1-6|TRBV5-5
CASSPDSLLHF
TGTGCCAGCAGCCCGGACAGCCTCCTCCACTTT
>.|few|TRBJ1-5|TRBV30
CAWSVQGWGQPQHF
TGTGCCTGGAGTGTACAGGGATGGGGTCAGCCCCAGCATTTT
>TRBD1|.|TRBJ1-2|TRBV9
CASSGRQGADYGYTF
TGTGCCAGCAGCGGTCGACAGGGGGCGGACTATGGCTACACCTTC
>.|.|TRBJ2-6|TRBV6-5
CASSYTDSGANVLTF
TGTGCCAGCAGTTACACAGACTCTGGGGCCAACGTCCTGACTTTC
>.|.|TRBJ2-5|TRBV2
CASNGGETQYF
TGTGCCAGCAACGGGGGAGAGACCCAGTACTTC
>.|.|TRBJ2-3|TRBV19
CASSPSRSGVPDTQYF
TGTGCCAGTAGTCCCTCCCGTTCCGGAGTGCCAGATACGCAGTATTTT
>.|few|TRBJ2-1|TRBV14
CASSQDLTGALWGGYNEQFF
TGTGCCAGCAGCCAAGATCTTACAGGGGCCCTCTGGGGAGGGTACAATGAGCAGTTCTTC
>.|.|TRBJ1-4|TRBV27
CASSWTRATNEKLFF
TGTGCCAGCAGTTGGACACGCGCAACTAATGAAAAACTGTTTTTT
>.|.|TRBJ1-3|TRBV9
CASSVSDSSGNTIYF
TGTGCCAGCAGCGTATCGGACAGCTCTGGAAACACCATATATTTT
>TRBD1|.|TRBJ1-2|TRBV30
CAWSLLRDRVNYGYTF
TGTGCCTGGAGCCTCCTCCGGGACAGGGTCAACTATGGCTACACCTTC
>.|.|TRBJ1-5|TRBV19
CASSEWGARQPQHF
TGTGCCAGTAGTGAGTGGGGGGCTCGTCAGCCCCAGCATTTT
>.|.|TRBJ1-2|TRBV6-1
CASSEAANYGYTF
TGTGCCAGCAGTGAGGCAGCTAACTATGGCTACACCTTC
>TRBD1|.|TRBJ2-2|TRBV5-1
CASADRGRGTGELFF
TGCGCCAGCGCTGACAGGGGGAGGGGTACCGGGGAGCTGTTTTTT
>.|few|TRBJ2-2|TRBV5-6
CASSLVGQNTGELFF
TGTGCCAGCAGCTTGGTTGGACAGAACACCGGGGAGCTGTTTTTT
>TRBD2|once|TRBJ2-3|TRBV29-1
CSVEDRGGATDTQYF
TGCAGCGTTGAAGATCGGGGGGGGGCCACAGATACGCAGTATTTT